The 16 T cell receptor beta chains listed next were all sequenced from one sample in a study of blood T cell repertoires in COVID-19. The assay was immunoSEQ multiplex PCR, and TCRdb's table has in-frame clones only and misses some. This sample has 100,000 to 150,000 clones, with roughly nine tenths found just once. The material sequenced was peripheral blood. The origin of the receptors is a man aged 60 to 75 with COVID-19, enrolled during active disease.

The chain links TRBV21-1 to TRBJ2-7; the table's TRBD2 call for D was not verified on the DNA. TRBV21-1 is noted as a pseudogene. The CDR3 contains 18 residues. In DNA form, the CDR3 reads TGTGCCAGCACCCTGGACGCCCGGACTAGCGAGAGCTCCTACGAGCAGTACTTC. This translates into CASTLDARTSESSYEQYF.

The rearrangement uses TRBV11-2 and TRBJ1-4; 8 bases are shared with TRBD1. J lost 8 bases, V lost 1 base, and 3 bases had no gene match. The CDR3 covers 14 residues. Germline CDR1 SGHAT, CDR2 FQNNGV. The CDR3: CASSLGTGTEKLFF. The CDR3 region has the DNA TGTGCCAGCAGCTTAGGGACAGGGACCGAAAAACTGTTTTTT.

The chain links TRBV6-5 to TRBJ1-3; weak D call: TRBD1 (5 bases). Trimming took off 7 bases at V and 0 bases at J, with 13 bases between the two ends. From germline, CDR1 is MNHEY and CDR2 SVGAGI. There are 15 residues in the CDR3. CDR3 in DNA: TGTGCCAGCACCCCACAGGTCTACTCTGGAAACACCATATATTTT. Protein: CASTPQVYSGNTIYF.

Worth noting for this clone: Other DNA sequences of this sample code for an identical CDR3. The CDR3 region is CASSPSTDTQYF. For the CDR3, the DNA is TGCGCCAGCAGTCCTAGCACAGATACGCAGTATTTT. V and J are TRBV5-1 and TRBJ2-3; D gene uncertain. From germline, CDR1 is SGHRS and CDR2 YFSETQ. V was pared by 5 bases and J by 0 bases, with 4 bases between. This CDR3 is built from 12 residues.

V usage is TRBV3-1 (or the pseudogene TRBV3-2) and J usage is TRBJ1-2; D not resolved. Germline values: CDR1 LGHDT, CDR2 YNNKEL (reference sequence). V was cut by 4 bases and J by 2 bases, with 11 bases left in between. This CDR3 has 14 residues. For the CDR3, the DNA is TGTGCCAGCAGCCCCGGAGGAGGGAACTATGGCTACACCTTC. The encoded protein is CASSPGGGNYGYTF.

The table lists this clone with a count of one. The chain joins TRBV15 to TRBJ2-6; 9 nucleotides agree with TRBD1. The trim removed 0 bases at V and 1 base at J, leaving 4 bases unmatched. The CDR3 runs 18 residues. Germline V gene lookup returns CDR1 LNHNV and CDR2 YYDKDF (reference sequence). The CDR3 DNA follows: TGTGCCACCAGCAGAGATGGGACAGGGACTTCTGGGGCCAACGTCCTGACTTTC. Amino acid sequence: CATSRDGTGTSGANVLTF.

The chain couples TRBV7-9 to TRBJ1-2, with 9 positions matching TRBD1. With 1 base clipped from V and 6 bases from J, the junction kept 3 bases outside the gene matches. CDR1 SEHNR and CDR2 FQNEAQ come from the germline V gene (reference sequence). There are 14 residues in the CDR3. The CDR3 nucleotides are TGTGCCAGCAGCTTAGACCGGACAGGGGATGGCTACACCTTC. It specifies CASSLDRTGDGYTF.

This sequence joins TRBV12-3 or TRBV12-4 and TRBJ1-2; the D is unclear. The germline V and J ends were trimmed by 4 bases and 4 bases, with 10 bases remaining between them. The CDR3 spans 13 residues. CDR3 nucleotides: TGTGCCAGCAGTTCGGGGTACTCCTATGGCTACACCTTC. It specifies CASSSGYSYGYTF.

This chain uses TRBV11-2 with TRBJ2-1, with 7 bases matching TRBD1. The CDR3 runs to 14 residues. Losses at the gene ends were 5 bases for V and 0 bases for J; bases not matched to a gene: 1. Germline lookup yields CDR1 SGHAT and CDR2 FQNNGV. CDR3 residues: CASSRDSSYNEQFF. The CDR3 bases are TGTGCCAGCAGCCGGGACAGCTCCTACAATGAGCAGTTCTTC.

The V gene is TRBV5-1, the J gene TRBJ2-5, with D possibly being TRBD2 (5 bases). V lost 2 bases, J lost 1 base, and 9 bases lay in between. Germline CDR1 and CDR2: SGHRS and YFSETQ. The CDR3 contains 14 residues. The CDR3 is CASSFGNLQETQYF. The DNA of the CDR3 is TGCGCCAGCAGCTTCGGGAACCTCCAAGAGACCCAGTACTTC.

This chain joins TRBV25-1 and TRBJ2-2; the D gene is possibly TRBD1 (5 bases). Germline V CDR1 and CDR2: MGHDK, SYGVNS. V was pared by 2 bases and J by 1 base, with 5 bases between. CDR3 length: 14 residues. CDR3 coding DNA: TGTGCCAGCAGTGAAACAGGGAACACCGGGGAGCTGTTTTTT. It yields the protein CASSETGNTGELFF.

J is TRBJ1-5 and V is TRBV19; TRBD1 is a possible D gene (6 bases). The ends were cut back, 5 bases at V and 2 bases at J, with 10 bases in the middle. This CDR3 contains 14 residues. Germline lookup yields CDR1 LNHDA and CDR2 SQIVND (reference sequence). This CDR3 reads CASSAYRGNQPQHF. The CDR3 DNA sequence: TGTGCCAGTAGTGCTTACAGGGGCAATCAGCCCCAGCATTTT.

The chain employs TRBV10-3 and TRBJ2-7; D is undetermined. The V end was cut by 3 bases, the J end by 5 bases, with 11 bases between. This CDR3 spans 13 amino acids. Per germline, CDR1 ENHRY and CDR2 SYGVKD. The DNA for the CDR3 is TGTGCCATCAGTGATTACGAGGCGGACGAGCAGTACTTC. Its translation: CAISDYEADEQYF.

V is TRBV28 and J is TRBJ1-1; a weak D match, TRBD1 (6 bases). The CDR3 consists of 13 residues. Germline V gene lookup returns CDR1 MDHEN and CDR2 SYDVKM. Trimming took off 5 bases at V and 3 bases at J, with 10 bases between the two ends. The CDR3, as DNA: TGTGCCAGCAGTGAGAACAGGGACACTGAAGCTTTCTTT. Its protein is CASSENRDTEAFF.

In nucleotides, the CDR3 is TGTGCCTGGAGTCCACGCGGGACAGTCTCTGGAAACACCATATATTTT. Protein product: CAWSPRGTVSGNTIYF. V is TRBV30 and J is TRBJ1-3; 7 bases are shared with TRBD1. This CDR3 spans 16 amino acids. Germline CDR1 and CDR2: GTSNPN and SVGIG (reference sequence). J gave up 0 bases and V 2 bases, and 7 bases lay outside the gene matches.

The chain combines TRBV2 with TRBJ2-1; 8 bases are shared with TRBD2. In germline, CDR1 is SNHLY, CDR2 FYNNEI. V lost 6 bases, J lost 8 bases, and 9 bases stayed unmatched. CDR3 length equals 14 residues. CDR3: CASSAGTSYDEQFF. The CDR3 region has the DNA TGTGCCAGCAGCGCCGGGACTAGTTACGATGAGCAGTTCTTC.